Below are 18 T cell receptor beta chains sequenced from a single sample in a study of T-cell reconstitution after alpha-beta-depleted transplantation in children. The authors prepared the TCRbeta library with unique molecular identifiers. TCRdb processed the PCR reads anew with MiXCR; each CDR3 protein has one entry. The table has hundreds of thousands of distinct CDR3 sequences, approximately 12% seen once. The specimen was PBMCs, mostly from graft donor cells, collected 360 days after TCRalphabeta/CD19-depleted stem cell transplant. The source is a male patient between 10 and 17 years old who had a stem cell transplant for acute myeloid leukemia, so the T cells may come from the graft donor.

The chain employs TRBV25-1 and TRBJ1-5; D is perhaps TRBD1 (5 bases). CDR3 size: 15 residues. The germline V gene has CDR1 MGHDK and CDR2 SYGVNS. V dropped 4 bases and J dropped 2 bases, with 12 bases sitting between them. CDR3 region: CASSVGGAGNQPQHF. DNA for the CDR3: TGTGCCAGCAGTGTAGGTGGGGCCGGCAATCAGCCCCAGCATTTT.

This chain uses TRBV12-3 or TRBV12-4 with TRBJ2-7; TRBD2 is a possible D gene (5 bases). This CDR3 is 16 amino acids long. V was cut by 3 bases and J by 0 bases, with 15 bases left in between. CDR3 amino acids: CASSFFIGDGSYEQYF. The CDR3 bases are TGTGCCAGCAGTTTTTTCATCGGGGATGGCTCCTACGAGCAGTACTTC.

This chain uses TRBV19 with TRBJ2-7, with 9 nucleotides matching TRBD2. Germline V gene lookup returns CDR1 LNHDA and CDR2 SQIVND (reference sequence). The CDR3 consists of 15 residues. V gave up 5 bases and J gave up 3 bases; unmatched junction bases: 8. CDR3 bases: TGTGCCAGTAGTCCTTTCCTAGCGGGATACTACGAGCAGTACTTC. This translates into CASSPFLAGYYEQYF. The whole variable domain, filled in from reference TRBV19 and TRBJ2-7, reads DGGITQSPKYLFRKEGQNVTLSCEQNLNHDAMYWYRQDPGQGLRLIYYSQIVNDFQKGDIAEGYSVSREKKESFPLTVTSAQKNPTAFYLCASSPFLAGYYEQYFGPGTRLTVT.

This clonotype has a handful of counts. This chain joins TRBV30 and TRBJ2-1, with 14 bases lining up with TRBD2. CDR1 GTSNPN and CDR2 SVGIG come from the germline V gene (reference sequence). With V trimmed by 6 bases and J by 2 bases, 9 bases remained unmatched. The CDR3 spans 17 residues. CDR3 sequence: CACVGTSGRGTYNEQFF. CDR3 nucleotides: TGTGCCTGCGTCGGGACTAGCGGGAGAGGGACCTACAATGAGCAGTTCTTC.

V and J are TRBV20-1 and TRBJ2-7; D is unclear. Per the germline V gene, CDR1 is DFQATT and CDR2 is SNEGSKA (reference sequence). The CDR3 runs to 14 residues. V lost 3 bases to trimming and J lost 3 bases, with 15 bases between them. The CDR3: CSASSGWPLYEQYF. The CDR3 DNA reads TGCAGTGCTAGTTCCGGGTGGCCCCTCTACGAGCAGTACTTC.

The chain combines TRBV6-5 with TRBJ2-1; D ambiguous. Germline CDR1 MNHEY, CDR2 SVGAGI. Trimming removed 2 bases at V and 2 bases at J, with 10 bases between. This CDR3 is built from 15 residues. CDR3 residues: CASSYLLGAYNEQFF. DNA for the CDR3: TGTGCCAGCAGTTACCTACTCGGCGCCTACAATGAGCAGTTCTTC.

This sequence joins TRBV11-2 and TRBJ2-1, with D maybe TRBD2 (6 bases). The germline V gene has CDR1 SGHAT and CDR2 FQNNGV. Between the trimmed V and J ends, which lost 1 base and 0 bases, there was a span of 25 bases. The CDR3 loop spans 21 amino acids. The CDR3 sequence: CASSLGSILLTNGGSYNEQFF. In nucleotides, the CDR3 is TGTGCCAGCAGCTTAGGGAGTATCTTACTTACTAACGGGGGCTCCTACAATGAGCAGTTCTTC.

This clonotype was seen a handful of times. V and J are TRBV12-3 or TRBV12-4 and TRBJ2-3; 7 bases match TRBD1. The CDR3 is made up of 14 amino acids. Trimming removed 4 bases from V and 4 bases from J; junction bases left unmatched: 5. In DNA, the CDR3 is TGTGCCAGCAGTTATGAGGGGGCGGCAGATACGCAGTATTTT. It encodes CASSYEGAADTQYF.

The rearrangement joins TRBV12-3 or TRBV12-4 to TRBJ2-5; D is unclear. Trimming took 4 bases from V and 2 from J, leaving 20 bases between them. The CDR3 length is 17 residues. The CDR3 here is CASSSTLTPQWQETQYF. CDR3 in DNA: TGTGCCAGCAGTTCAACCCTGACCCCCCAATGGCAAGAGACCCAGTACTTC.

This clonotype was counted a few times. V and J are TRBV7-3 and TRBJ2-1; D may be TRBD2 (5 bases). V was trimmed by 3 bases and J by 3 bases, leaving 15 bases between them. There are 16 residues in the CDR3. Germline CDR1 is SGHTA and CDR2 is FQGTGA. In nucleotides, the CDR3 is TGTGCCAGCAGCTTGGCGGGTATAATTAACTACAATGAGCAGTTCTTC. Translation: CASSLAGIINYNEQFF.

The chain links TRBV20-1 to TRBJ2-3, with TRBD2 as a possible D gene (6 bases). V lost 6 bases and J 2 bases, leaving 15 bases between the germline ends. The CDR3 has 14 residues. Germline assignment: CDR1 DFQATT and CDR2 SNEGSKA (reference sequence). CDR3 amino acids: CSAVGGGYTDTQYF. The CDR3 coding sequence is TGCAGTGCGGTGGGAGGCGGGTACACAGATACGCAGTATTTT.

This clonotype was seen many times. The J gene is TRBJ2-1, the V gene TRBV3-1; TRBD2 aligns across 13 bases. The germline CDR1 and CDR2 sequences are LGHDT and YNNKEL (reference sequence). The CDR3 sequence is 15 residues long. V was clipped by 3 bases and J by 4 bases; unmatched bases: 0. CDR3 sequence (DNA): TGTGCCAGCAGCCAGGGACTAGCGGGATACAATGAGCAGTTCTTC. This codes for CASSQGLAGYNEQFF.

V usage is TRBV4-3 and J usage is TRBJ2-1; TRBD1 is a possible D gene (7 bases). V shed 0 bases and J shed 4 bases, with 22 bases lying between them. This CDR3 has 19 residues. Germline-derived CDR1 and CDR2 are LGHNA and YSLEER. CDR3 region: CASSQDRGAGGEIYNEQFF. The DNA of the CDR3 is TGCGCCAGCAGCCAAGACAGGGGGGCGGGCGGCGAAATTTACAATGAGCAGTTCTTC.

J is TRBJ2-7 and V is TRBV6-1; 10 bases line up with TRBD2. The V segment lost 5 bases and the J segment 4 bases; nucleotides outside the gene matches: 11. CDR3 length: 16 amino acids. Germline V lookup: CDR1 MNHNS, CDR2 SASEGT. The CDR3 here is CASSQSGPSGRYEQYF. The DNA for the CDR3 is TGTGCCAGCAGTCAGTCCGGGCCTAGCGGGAGATACGAGCAGTACTTC.

This clonotype was observed a handful of times. This chain connects TRBV10-3 to TRBJ1-4, with 9 positions matching TRBD1. Germline assignment: CDR1 ENHRY and CDR2 SYGVKD. This CDR3 region has 17 residues. V lost 7 bases, J lost 1 base, and 10 bases stayed unmatched. The CDR3 DNA is TGTGCCATCACTCAACAGGGGGCGAAGGAAACTAATGAAAAACTGTTTTTT. As protein: CAITQQGAKETNEKLFF.

The rearrangement joins TRBV20-1 to TRBJ2-2; 8 nucleotides line up with TRBD2. The CDR3 consists of 16 residues. Germline assignment: CDR1 DFQATT and CDR2 SNEGSKA (reference sequence). Trimming removed 5 bases from V and 2 bases from J; junction bases left unmatched: 10. DNA for the CDR3: TGCAGTGCTGGTTTAGGAGCGGGAGTTAACACCGGGGAGCTGTTTTTT. It specifies CSAGLGAGVNTGELFF.

This clonotype came up many times. The V call is TRBV28, the J call TRBJ2-7; no firm D call. CDR3 length: 13 amino acids. The V gene lost 5 bases and the J gene lost 3 bases, with 11 bases spanning the gap. Germline-derived CDR1 and CDR2 are MDHEN and SYDVKM. The CDR3 loop is CASSILHDYEQYF. The CDR3 nucleotides read TGTGCCAGCAGTATACTACATGACTACGAGCAGTACTTC.

This clonotype showed up many times. J is TRBJ2-1 and V is TRBV11-1, with TRBD2 matching 9 bases. Germline V gene data show CDR1 as SGHAT and CDR2 as FQDESV (reference sequence). V trimming: 2 bases; J trimming: 4 bases; junction bases outside the gene matches: 3. This CDR3 region has 15 residues. DNA of the CDR3: TGTGCCAGCAGCTTATCCACTAGCGGGTACAATGAGCAGTTCTTC. Protein product: CASSLSTSGYNEQFF.